The 31 T cell receptor beta chains presented below share a single source sample, sequenced in a study of blood T cell repertoires in COVID-19. Here immunoSEQ multiplex PCR was the method, and the copy in TCRdb shows in-frame clones only, minus some. This sample carries 200,000 to 300,000 clones, about 90% of them seen once, and the ten largest clones take about 0.79%. The sequenced sample was peripheral blood. The source of these receptors is a man aged 30 to 45 with COVID-19, enrolled during active disease.

The chain is built from TRBV6-5 and TRBJ2-2; D is unresolved. Trimming shortened V by 2 bases and J by 2 bases, and 9 bases separated the two germline ends. This CDR3 region has 15 residues. Germline assignment: CDR1 MNHEY and CDR2 SVGAGI. The CDR3 reads CASSYDWSNTGELFF. CDR3 DNA sequence: TGTGCCAGCAGTTACGACTGGAGCAACACCGGGGAGCTGTTTTTT.

This clone has a handful of counts. The chain uses TRBV3-1 (or the pseudogene TRBV3-2) and TRBJ1-3; D perhaps matches TRBD1 (5 bases). The CDR3 length is 16 residues. V was pared by 0 bases and J by 0 bases, with 9 bases between. CDR1 and CDR2 from the germline V gene are LGHDT and YNNKEL (reference sequence). The CDR3 is CASSQDRGSSGNTIYF. Here the CDR3 DNA reads TGTGCCAGCAGCCAAGATCGGGGGAGCTCTGGAAACACCATATATTTT.

V is TRBV5-4 and J is TRBJ2-1, with 7 bases matching TRBD2. J gave up 5 bases and V 4 bases, and 6 bases lay outside the gene matches. Per germline, CDR1 SGHNT and CDR2 YYREEE (reference sequence). The CDR3 contains 14 residues. In nucleotides, the CDR3 is TGTGCCAGCAGCAACGGACTAGGTGACAATGAGCAGTTCTTC. Protein: CASSNGLGDNEQFF.

The rearrangement uses TRBV11-2 and TRBJ1-1, with a weak D call TRBD1 (5 bases). This CDR3 spans 14 amino acids. Germline CDR1 SGHAT, CDR2 FQNNGV. V lost 5 bases and J lost 1, with 11 bases in between. The CDR3 reads CASSPNQGNTEAFF. The CDR3 DNA follows: TGTGCCAGCAGCCCAAACCAGGGGAACACTGAAGCTTTCTTT. The whole variable domain, filled in from reference TRBV11-2 and TRBJ1-1, reads EAGVAQSPRYKIIEKRQSVAFWCNPISGHATLYWYQQILGQGPKLLIQFQNNGVVDDSQLPKDRFSAERLKGVDSTLKIQPAKLEDSAVYLCASSPNQGNTEAFFGQGTRLTVV.

This clone turned up a few times. V is TRBV19 and J is TRBJ1-3; D is possibly TRBD1 (5 bases). The V end was cut by 5 bases, the J end by 0 bases, with 11 bases between. The CDR3 totals 15 residues. The germline V gene encodes CDR1 LNHDA and CDR2 SQIVND (reference sequence). The CDR3 loop is CASSWGSLSGNTIYF. CDR3 nucleotides: TGTGCCAGTAGTTGGGGCAGCCTCTCTGGAAACACCATATATTTT.

This chain uses TRBV2 with TRBJ1-4, with no clear D. Germline loops: CDR1 SNHLY, CDR2 FYNNEI. This CDR3 has 14 residues. Trimming took off 4 bases at V and 0 bases at J, with 6 bases between the two ends. The CDR3 region is CASSVFATNEKLFF. CDR3 nucleotides: TGTGCCAGCAGTGTCTTCGCAACTAATGAAAAACTGTTTTTT. The entire variable domain, with the rest obtained from reference TRBV2 and TRBJ1-4, is as follows: EPEVTQTPSHQVTQMGQEVILRCVPISNHLYFYWYRQILGQKVEFLVSFYNNEISEKSEIFDDQFSVERPDGSNFTLKIRSTKLEDSAMYFCASSVFATNEKLFFGSGTQLSVL.

J is TRBJ1-4 and V is TRBV5-1, with D possibly TRBD1 on 6 matching bases. V shed 4 bases and J shed 2 bases, with 12 bases lying between them. This CDR3 region has 15 residues. The germline V gene has CDR1 SGHRS and CDR2 YFSETQ. The CDR3 protein is CASSGGAATNEKLFF. In nucleotides, the CDR3 is TGCGCCAGCAGCGGGGGGGCAGCGACTAATGAAAAACTGTTTTTT.

The chain employs TRBV19 and TRBJ2-4; 10 bases are a match to TRBD2. The germline V gene encodes CDR1 LNHDA and CDR2 SQIVND (reference sequence). V was pared by 4 bases and J by 7 bases, with 1 base of the junction left unmatched. The CDR3 contains 13 residues. The CDR3 DNA follows: TGTGCCAGTAGTACAGCGGGAGGGAACATTCAGTACTTC. Residues: CASSTAGGNIQYF.

The V and J genes are TRBV2 and TRBJ2-1; tentative D call: TRBD2 (6 bases). V was cut by 4 bases and J by 4 bases, with 11 bases left in between. The CDR3 covers 14 residues. Germline V gives CDR1 SNHLY, CDR2 FYNNEI. The CDR3 bases are TGTGCCAGCAGTGTGGGAGGAGGGTACAATGAGCAGTTCTTC. Its translation: CASSVGGGYNEQFF.

The rearrangement links TRBV29-1 to TRBJ1-2; TRBD1 might be the D (6 bases). With 3 bases removed from V and 3 bases from J, the gap between germline ends came to 8 bases. The CDR3 sequence is 12 residues long. Germline CDR1 is SQVTM and CDR2 is ANQGSEA. The DNA of the CDR3 is TGCAGCGTTGATGAGGGGGACTATGGCTACACCTTC. Encoded protein: CSVDEGDYGYTF.

The V and J genes are TRBV7-2 and TRBJ1-2; D is perhaps TRBD1 (5 bases). V was clipped by 0 bases and J by 4 bases, with 9 bases between them. Germline V gene sequence: CDR1 SGHTA, CDR2 FQGNSA. This CDR3 has 14 residues. DNA for the CDR3: TGTGCCAGCAGCTTAGCGCTTGGGGCCTATGGCTACACCTTC. Protein product: CASSLALGAYGYTF.

The chain has TRBV19 and TRBJ1-3; 8 bases agree with TRBD1. The CDR3 contains 17 residues. CDR1 is LNHDA, CDR2 SQIVND, per germline (reference sequence). Losses at the gene ends were 3 bases for V and 1 base for J; bases not matched to a gene: 8. The DNA for the CDR3 is TGTGCCAGTAGTATTTGGACAGGGAGTTTTTCTGGAAACACCATATATTTT. It is translated as CASSIWTGSFSGNTIYF. Full variable domain (outside the CDR3, taken from reference TRBV19 and TRBJ1-3): DGGITQSPKYLFRKEGQNVTLSCEQNLNHDAMYWYRQDPGQGLRLIYYSQIVNDFQKGDIAEGYSVSREKKESFPLTVTSAQKNPTAFYLCASSIWTGSFSGNTIYFGEGSWLTVV.

The sample holds one count of this clone. The V call is TRBV19, the J call TRBJ1-2, with D possibly matching TRBD1 (6 bases). This CDR3 comprises 16 residues. Deletions cut 0 bases from V and 8 bases from J, with 19 bases between. In germline, CDR1 is LNHDA, CDR2 SQIVND (reference sequence). The CDR3 region has the DNA TGTGCCAGTAGTATAGACGCGACATGGACAGCCGCGGGCTACACCTTC. Protein sequence: CASSIDATWTAAGYTF. Variable domain in full (rest from reference TRBV19 and TRBJ1-2): DGGITQSPKYLFRKEGQNVTLSCEQNLNHDAMYWYRQDPGQGLRLIYYSQIVNDFQKGDIAEGYSVSREKKESFPLTVTSAQKNPTAFYLCASSIDATWTAAGYTFGSGTRLTVV.

This rearrangement joins TRBV5-1 to TRBJ2-7; 13 bases line up with TRBD2. The CDR3 runs 16 residues. Germline CDR1 is SGHRS and CDR2 is YFSETQ. Losses at the gene ends were 8 bases for V and 2 bases for J; bases not matched to a gene: 10. The CDR3 bases are TGCGCCAGTCGGACTAGCGGGGGTCCTCTTCCCTACGAGCAGTACTTC. It specifies CASRTSGGPLPYEQYF.

This clone was picked up a small number of times. The chain couples TRBV9 to TRBJ2-7; 8 bases are a match to TRBD1. CDR1 SGDLS and CDR2 YYNGEE come from the germline V gene. This CDR3 is built from 14 residues. J lost 6 bases, V lost 2 bases, and 7 bases had no gene match. The chain's CDR3 is CASSVEQGAIEQYF. CDR3 sequence (DNA): TGTGCCAGCAGCGTGGAGCAGGGGGCGATCGAGCAGTACTTC.

The V gene is TRBV9, the J gene TRBJ2-6, with 10 bases matching TRBD2. Germline V CDR1 and CDR2: SGDLS, YYNGEE. The V segment lost 4 bases and the J segment 2 bases; nucleotides outside the gene matches: 9. This CDR3 region has 18 residues. CDR3 region: CASSFQSGLAAGANVLTF. CDR3 DNA sequence: TGTGCCAGCAGCTTCCAGTCAGGACTAGCGGCTGGGGCCAACGTCCTGACTTTC.

The J gene is TRBJ2-1, the V gene TRBV6-5; the D is unclear. The CDR3 is 13 amino acids. V lost 4 bases and J lost 5, with 9 bases in between. Germline assignment: CDR1 MNHEY and CDR2 SVGAGI. The CDR3 nucleotides are TGTGCCAGCAGTTTTTCTATTGACAATGAGCAGTTCTTC. It is translated as CASSFSIDNEQFF.

The chain couples TRBV11-2 to TRBJ2-7, with 7 nucleotides matching TRBD1. Germline trimming cut 6 bases from V and 5 bases from J; bases unmatched to any gene: 10. Per the germline V gene, CDR1 is SGHAT and CDR2 is FQNNGV. The length of the CDR3 is 14 residues. The CDR3: CASSQNSGGNEQYF. The CDR3 region has the DNA TGTGCCAGCAGTCAAAATTCAGGGGGAAACGAGCAGTACTTC.

This chain links TRBV18 with TRBJ1-2; D unresolved. This CDR3 has 14 amino acids. CDR1 and CDR2 (germline): KGHSH, LQKENI. V was pared by 1 base and J by 2 bases, with 8 bases between. This CDR3 is CASSPQDGNYGYTF. CDR3 DNA sequence: TGTGCCAGCTCACCACAAGACGGGAACTATGGCTACACCTTC.

V is TRBV6-5 and J is TRBJ1-2; no clear D. CDR1 is MNHEY, CDR2 SVGAGI, per germline. The V and J ends lost 5 bases and 1 base respectively, with 5 bases between them. The CDR3 length is 12 residues. CDR3 loop: CASSNNNYGYTF. The CDR3 DNA sequence: TGTGCCAGCAGTAACAATAACTATGGCTACACCTTC.

This clone has only a few counts. The chain is built from TRBV19 and TRBJ2-5; TRBD1 matches 9 bases. In germline, CDR1 is LNHDA, CDR2 SQIVND (reference sequence). The junction had 4 bases not matched to a gene; V was cut back by 1 base and J by 1 base. The CDR3 is 16 amino acids. The CDR3 DNA reads as TGTGCCAGTAGTATAGGGACAGGGGAACCCCAAGAGACCCAGTACTTC. It codes for CASSIGTGEPQETQYF.

The chain has TRBV28 and TRBJ1-1; 9 positions agree with TRBD1. Germline CDR1 and CDR2: MDHEN and SYDVKM. Losses at the gene ends were 5 bases for V and 5 bases for J; bases not matched to a gene: 6. The CDR3 spans 14 residues. The CDR3 region is CASSVQGARTEAFF. In DNA, the CDR3 is TGTGCCAGCAGTGTACAGGGGGCGCGGACTGAAGCTTTCTTT.

V and J are TRBV28 and TRBJ2-7; possibly TRBD2 for D (6 bases). The CDR3 is made up of 15 amino acids. The germline V gene encodes CDR1 MDHEN and CDR2 SYDVKM. Between the trimmed V and J ends, which lost 0 bases and 0 bases, there was a span of 9 bases. CDR3 sequence reads: CASSLWAGNSYEQYF. The DNA of the CDR3 is TGTGCCAGCAGTTTATGGGCGGGGAACTCCTACGAGCAGTACTTC.

This chain links TRBV11-1 with TRBJ1-6, with D perhaps matching TRBD1 (5 bases). The V gene lost 7 bases and the J gene lost 7 bases, with 8 bases spanning the gap. CDR1 and CDR2 from the germline V gene are SGHAT and FQDESV (reference sequence). The CDR3 has 12 amino acids. Here the CDR3 reads CASTDRNSPLHF. In DNA form, the CDR3 reads TGTGCCAGCACCGACAGAAATTCACCCCTCCACTTT. Supplemented by reference TRBV11-1 and TRBJ1-6, the full variable domain reads EAEVAQSPRYKITEKSQAVAFWCDPISGHATLYWYRQILGQGPELLVQFQDESVVDDSQLPKDRFSAERLKGVDSTLKIQPAELGDSAMYLCASTDRNSPLHFGNGTRLTVT.

V and J are TRBV18 and TRBJ2-1; D not resolved. The CDR3 length is 11 residues. The V end was cut by 2 bases, the J end by 8 bases, with 4 bases between. Per germline, CDR1 KGHSH and CDR2 LQKENI. The CDR3 DNA is TGTGCCAGCTCACCAGAGCATGAGCAGTTCTTC. Encoded protein: CASSPEHEQFF. Looking up the rest from reference TRBV18 and TRBJ2-1 gives the full variable domain: NAGVMQNPRHLVRRRGQEARLRCSPMKGHSHVYWYRQLPEEGLKFMVYLQKENIIDESGMPKERFSAEFPKEGPSILRIQQVVRGDSAAYFCASSPEHEQFFGPGTRLTVL.

V is TRBV19 and J is TRBJ1-5; D gene unclear. Trimming took 4 bases from V and 0 from J, leaving 10 bases between them. CDR3 length: 15 residues. CDR1 and CDR2 from the germline V gene are LNHDA and SQIVND (reference sequence). CDR3 region: CASSTAAVSNQPQHF. The CDR3, as DNA: TGTGCCAGTAGTACCGCGGCGGTTAGCAATCAGCCCCAGCATTTT.

The CDR3 nucleotides read TGTGCCAGCAGTTACTCTCGGATAGCGGGGGACAATGAGCAGTTCTTC. Its protein product is CASSYSRIAGDNEQFF. V and J are TRBV6-6 and TRBJ2-1; TRBD2 matches 9 bases. Trimming cost V 0 bases and J 5 bases; bases outside gene matches: 5. The CDR3 contains 16 residues. The germline V gene has CDR1 MNHNY and CDR2 SVGAGI (reference sequence).

This chain joins TRBV7-9 and TRBJ1-2, with 7 bases aligning to TRBD1. V lost 1 base and J lost 0; bases outside the gene matches: 8. This CDR3 has 17 residues. The germline V gene encodes CDR1 SEHNR and CDR2 FQNEAQ (reference sequence). Written as DNA, the CDR3 is TGTGCCAGCAGCTTAGATAGGGGGCCAGGAGCTAACTATGGCTACACCTTC. Translation: CASSLDRGPGANYGYTF.

This chain connects TRBV18 to TRBJ2-3, with TRBD2 matching 12 bases. CDR3 length: 15 residues. The V gene's germline CDR1 is KGHSH and CDR2 LQKENI. The V gene end was trimmed by 5 bases and the J gene end by 3 bases; junction bases not matched to a gene: 3. CDR3 sequence reads: CASSATSGGTDTQYF. The CDR3 coding sequence is TGTGCCAGCTCAGCGACTAGCGGGGGAACAGATACGCAGTATTTT. Filled out from reference TRBV18 and TRBJ2-3, the complete variable domain reads NAGVMQNPRHLVRRRGQEARLRCSPMKGHSHVYWYRQLPEEGLKFMVYLQKENIIDESGMPKERFSAEFPKEGPSILRIQQVVRGDSAAYFCASSATSGGTDTQYFGPGTRLTVL.

CDR3 amino acids: CASSQDSTYNEQFF. CDR3 DNA sequence: TGTGCCAGCAGTCAGGACAGCACCTACAATGAGCAGTTCTTC. The chain couples TRBV6-4 to TRBJ2-1; D is possibly TRBD1 (6 bases). The germline V gene encodes CDR1 MRHNA and CDR2 SNTAGT. Trimming removed 5 bases from V and 2 bases from J, with 10 bases in between. The CDR3 spans 14 residues.

The chain couples TRBV5-1 to TRBJ1-5; 7 nucleotides agree with TRBD1. V lost 0 bases, J lost 5 bases, and 5 bases stayed unmatched. The CDR3 runs 15 residues. In germline, CDR1 is SGHRS, CDR2 YFSETQ. CDR3: CASSLDTGTDQPQHF. CDR3 bases: TGCGCCAGCAGCTTGGATACAGGGACAGATCAGCCCCAGCATTTT.